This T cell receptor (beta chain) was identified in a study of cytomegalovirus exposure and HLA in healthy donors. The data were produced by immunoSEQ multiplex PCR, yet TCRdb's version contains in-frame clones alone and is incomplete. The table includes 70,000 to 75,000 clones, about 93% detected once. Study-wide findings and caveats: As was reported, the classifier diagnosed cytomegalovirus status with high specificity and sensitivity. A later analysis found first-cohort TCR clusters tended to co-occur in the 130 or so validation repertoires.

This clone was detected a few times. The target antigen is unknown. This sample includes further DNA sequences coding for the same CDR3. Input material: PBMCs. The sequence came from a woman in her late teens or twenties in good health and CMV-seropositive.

The CDR3 DNA reads as TGTGCCAGCAGCCCCACGGGACTAGCGGGAGGGCCGGATACGCAGTATTTT. This translates into CASSPTGLAGGPDTQYF. The chain uses TRBV4-2 and TRBJ2-3, with 16 bases lining up with TRBD2. Germline trimming cut 4 bases from V and 6 bases from J; bases unmatched to any gene: 7. Germline values: CDR1 LGHNA, CDR2 YNFKEQ. The CDR3 loop spans 17 amino acids.